This TCR beta chain appears in the sequencing data of a study of technical replicates of blood from a few donors. Germline V gene sequence: CDR1 MGHRA, CDR2 YSYEKL. J lost 3 bases, V lost 4 bases, and 16 bases had no gene match. The CDR3 runs to 18 residues. This clone was picked up one time. Clones were sequenced by immunoSEQ multiplex PCR, and TCRdb holds only the in-frame ones, with some missing. There are approximately 80,000 clones in the sample; roughly 90% occur only once, and less than 0.3% lies in the top ten. The source material was T cells isolated from PBMCs. The sequence derives from a human donor in good health. V gene TRBV4-1 combines with J gene TRBJ2-7; 9 positions match TRBD2. The CDR3 sequence: CASSRAVAVGSGSYEQYF. Written as DNA, the CDR3 is TGCGCCAGCAGCCGCGCGGTGGCTGTGGGTAGCGGGAGCTACGAGCAGTACTTC.